The 17 T cell receptor beta chains below all came from one sample that was sequenced in a study of cytotoxic CD8 clonotypes in ibrutinib-treated CLL. Sequenced by immunoSEQ multiplex PCR; TCRdb stores in-frame clones only, minus some. In the table there are about 85,000 clones, about 76% of which are singletons. The sample was PBMCs, taken after 12 months of ibrutinib treatment. Receptor source: a human donor with chronic lymphocytic leukemia.

The chain links TRBV18 to TRBJ1-1; TRBD1 might be the D (6 bases). The CDR3 runs to 14 residues. Germline V gene lookup returns CDR1 KGHSH and CDR2 LQKENI. The V and J ends lost 3 bases and 6 bases respectively, with 14 bases between them. Here the CDR3 DNA reads TGTGCCAGCTCACCGTCCGGGACACCCCCTGAAGCTTTCTTT. It encodes CASSPSGTPPEAFF.

As for this clone: One end of the junction varies from germline; a read error may be responsible. This chain links TRBV7-7 with TRBJ2-3; the match to TRBD1 covers 9 bases. The CDR3 is 16 residues long. Germline V gene data show CDR1 as SSHAT and CDR2 as FNYEAQ (reference sequence). CDR3 coding DNA: TGTGCTAGCAGCCGGGGCGGACAGGGGCCCGCAGATACGCAGTATTTT. Translation: CASSRGGQGPADTQYF.

This clone is a singleton in its sample. The sample holds other DNA sequences that translate to the same CDR3. V is TRBV7-2 and J is TRBJ2-3, with D uncertain. This CDR3 has 13 residues. The V end was cut by 1 base, the J end by 2 bases, with 4 bases between. Germline CDR1 is SGHTA and CDR2 is FQGNSA. CDR3 loop: CASSLDPTDTQYF. DNA for the CDR3: TGTGCCAGCAGCTTAGATCCCACAGATACGCAGTATTTT. The variable domain in full, with the rest retrieved from reference TRBV7-2 and TRBJ2-3, is GAGVSQSPSNKVTEKGKDVELRCDPISGHTALYWYRQSLGQGLEFLIYFQGNSAPDKSGLPSDRFSAERTGGSVSTLTIQRTQQEDSAVYLCASSLDPTDTQYFGPGTRLTVL.

The rearrangement joins TRBV19 to TRBJ1-6; tentatively, D is TRBD1 (5 bases). The CDR3 covers 15 residues. Trimming cost V 1 base and J 10 bases, with 14 bases left between them. Germline V gene lookup returns CDR1 LNHDA and CDR2 SQIVND (reference sequence). The DNA of the CDR3 is TGTGCCAGTAGTATAGGGGACGGGACTTACTCACCCCTCCACTTT. Translation: CASSIGDGTYSPLHF.

This clone was observed once. This sequence joins TRBV7-9 and TRBJ2-1; the D call may be TRBD1 or TRBD2 (5 bases each). Trimming removed 4 bases from V and 5 bases from J, with 6 bases in between. This CDR3 contains 12 residues. Looked up from germline, CDR1 is SEHNR and CDR2 is FQNEAQ (reference sequence). DNA for the CDR3: TGTGCCAGCAGCTGGGACCACAATGAGCAGTTCTTC. Protein: CASSWDHNEQFF.

The CDR3 DNA follows: TGTGCCAGCAGCCCACCCGCGGGTGGATGGGACACCATATATTTT. This gives the protein CASSPPAGGWDTIYF. This rearrangement joins TRBV28 to TRBJ1-3; D uncertain. Trimming pared 6 bases from V and 8 bases from J, leaving 20 bases between. Germline assignment: CDR1 MDHEN and CDR2 SYDVKM. The CDR3 has 15 residues.

V gene TRBV6-1 combines with J gene TRBJ2-7, with TRBD2 matching over 11 bases. Germline CDR1 is MNHNS and CDR2 is SASEGT. CDR3 length: 15 amino acids. J gave up 2 bases and V 6 bases, and 6 bases lay outside the gene matches. The CDR3 reads CASSPGLAGPYEQYF. The CDR3 coding sequence is TGTGCCAGCAGCCCCGGACTAGCGGGCCCCTACGAGCAGTACTTC.

The rearrangement joins TRBV7-3 to TRBJ2-7; the match to TRBD1 covers 7 bases. This CDR3 spans 13 amino acids. Germline lookup yields CDR1 SGHTA and CDR2 FQGTGA. Trimming cost V 3 bases and J 5 bases; bases outside gene matches: 4. The CDR3 nucleotides read TGTGCCAGCAGCTTGACAGGGTTCCACGAGCAGTACTTC. As protein: CASSLTGFHEQYF.

The rearrangement links TRBV10-3 to TRBJ1-2, with D maybe TRBD1 (6 bases). This CDR3 has 16 amino acids. The V and J ends lost 1 base and 4 bases respectively, with 16 bases between them. Per germline, CDR1 ENHRY and CDR2 SYGVKD. The CDR3 sequence: CAISEFRAGASYGYTF. The DNA for the CDR3 is TGTGCCATCAGTGAGTTTAGGGCAGGGGCTAGCTATGGCTACACCTTC.

This sequence joins TRBV6-1 and TRBJ2-7; 7 bases fit TRBD1. The CDR3 length is 12 residues. V was clipped by 6 bases and J by 6 bases; unmatched bases: 5. The germline gives CDR1 MNHNS, CDR2 SASEGT. CDR3 amino acids: CASSPTGAEQYF. CDR3 nucleotide sequence: TGTGCCAGCAGCCCCACAGGGGCCGAGCAGTACTTC.

This clone occurred once. The chain has TRBV10-2 and TRBJ1-5, with no clear D. V was trimmed by 9 bases and J by 1 base, leaving 16 bases between them. Germline V gives CDR1 WSHSY, CDR2 SAAADI. The CDR3 is 15 residues long. The CDR3 protein is CASRSGLGSNQPQHF. As DNA, the CDR3 is TGCGCCAGTAGATCAGGACTGGGGAGCAATCAGCCCCAGCATTTT.

The chain combines TRBV7-2 with TRBJ2-7, with 8 bases matching TRBD2. J gave up 0 bases and V 4 bases, and 5 bases lay outside the gene matches. There are 15 residues in the CDR3. Germline assignment: CDR1 SGHTA and CDR2 FQGNSA. CDR3 region: CASSSSGGSSYEQYF. The CDR3 DNA reads TGTGCCAGCAGCTCCAGCGGGGGAAGCTCCTACGAGCAGTACTTC.

The chain recombines TRBV6-6 with TRBJ2-1; 7 bases are a match to TRBD2. CDR3 size: 15 residues. The V segment lost 8 bases and the J segment 5 bases; nucleotides outside the gene matches: 12. Germline V CDR1 and CDR2: MNHNY, SVGAGI (reference sequence). The CDR3 sequence: CASSQTSSGNNEQFF. For the CDR3, the DNA is TGTGCCAGCTCGCAGACTAGCTCGGGCAACAATGAGCAGTTCTTC.

J is TRBJ2-1 and V is TRBV19, with TRBD1 matching 8 bases. Germline CDR1 reads LNHDA; CDR2 reads SQIVND (reference sequence). CDR3 length: 14 residues. V was clipped by 3 bases and J by 9 bases; unmatched bases: 7. CDR3 residues: CASSIPGGWLEQFF. The CDR3 DNA reads as TGTGCCAGTAGTATCCCAGGGGGCTGGCTTGAGCAGTTCTTC.

This chain connects TRBV28 to TRBJ2-2, with D perhaps TRBD2 (7 bases). Deletions cut 2 bases from V and 6 bases from J, with 13 bases between. Per the germline V gene, CDR1 is MDHEN and CDR2 is SYDVKM. This CDR3 contains 15 residues. The CDR3 spells CASSLGGAKSGELFF. CDR3 nucleotide sequence: TGTGCCAGCAGTTTAGGGGGGGCTAAGTCCGGGGAGCTGTTTTTT.

CDR3 sequence: CATGGTGEANEKLFF. In nucleotides, the CDR3 is TGTGCCACAGGGGGGACCGGCGAAGCTAATGAAAAACTGTTTTTT. V gene TRBV10-3 combines with J gene TRBJ1-4; 7 bases agree with TRBD1. This CDR3 is 15 amino acids long. After removal of 10 bases from V and 3 bases from J, the junction contained 11 bases not matched to a gene. The germline CDR1 and CDR2 sequences are ENHRY and SYGVKD.

This clone has a single count. The genes are TRBV18 and TRBJ1-1; 8 bases agree with TRBD1. Trimming at V came to 3 bases and at J to 4 bases, leaving 4 bases not matched to a gene. The CDR3 has 14 residues. Germline V gene data show CDR1 as KGHSH and CDR2 as LQKENI. The CDR3 region is CASSPQGAGTEAFF. DNA of the CDR3: TGTGCCAGCTCACCGCAGGGGGCCGGCACTGAAGCTTTCTTT.